This entry lists 11 T cell receptor beta chains sequenced from one sample in a study of identical twins. One entry per CDR3 protein results from TCRdb running MiXCR on the 5' RACE reads. The data hold about 250,000 distinct CDR3 sequences, with around 15% observed a single time. Sequenced: memory (CD45RO+) T cells sorted from blood. The receptors were sampled from a woman aged 18-30 years in good health.

There are many counts of this clonotype. The chain couples TRBV7-9 to TRBJ2-7; D remains unclear. V lost 5 bases and J lost 3, with 8 bases in between. CDR3 size: 12 residues. From germline, CDR1 is SEHNR and CDR2 FQNEAQ (reference sequence). Here the CDR3 DNA reads TGTGCCAGCAGCCGGACCTTCTACGAGCAGTACTTC. This sequence encodes CASSRTFYEQYF.

This clonotype was counted only a few times. This chain links TRBV6-2 or TRBV6-3 with TRBJ2-2; 9 bases map to TRBD2. CDR1 and CDR2 from the germline V gene are MNHEY and SVGEGT. The J segment lost 6 bases and the V segment lost 9 bases, leaving 11 bases of the junction unmatched. This CDR3 is built from 15 residues. The CDR3 nucleotides are TGTGCCAGTTCCGAGCGGGGGGAATTTGCCGGGGAGCTGTTTTTT. Protein product: CASSERGEFAGELFF.

This clonotype was picked up one time. This chain joins TRBV3-1 and TRBJ2-1; the match to TRBD2 covers 8 bases. J gave up 6 bases and V 3 bases, and 1 base lay outside the gene matches. There are 13 residues in the CDR3. The germline gives CDR1 LGHDT, CDR2 YNNKEL (reference sequence). The CDR3: CASSQGLVNEQFF. The CDR3 bases are TGTGCCAGCAGCCAGGGACTAGTCAATGAGCAGTTCTTC.

The V and J genes are TRBV4-3 and TRBJ2-1; unclear D gene. V was shortened by 5 bases and J by 6 bases, with 14 bases between the two germline ends. The CDR3 length is 14 residues. Per germline, CDR1 LGHNA and CDR2 YSLEER. In DNA form, the CDR3 reads TGCGCCAGCAGCTCCCGTCTACAAATCAATGAGCAGTTCTTC. It is translated as CASSSRLQINEQFF.

The gene calls are TRBV5-5 and TRBJ1-5; unclear D gene. From germline, CDR1 is SGHKS and CDR2 YYEKEE (reference sequence). V was pared by 1 base and J by 3 bases, with 5 bases between. CDR3 size: 13 residues. The CDR3 spells CASSLRYNQPQHF. In DNA, the CDR3 is TGTGCCAGCAGCTTGAGGTACAATCAGCCCCAGCATTTT.

This clonotype was picked up a small number of times. This sequence joins TRBV5-6 and TRBJ1-2; no firm D call. CDR3 length: 16 residues. V was pared by 3 bases and J by 2 bases, with 17 bases between. In germline, CDR1 is SGHDT, CDR2 YYEEEE. CDR3 sequence (DNA): TGTGCCAGCAGCTCCCGCTTTGGACGGCTAAACTATGGCTACACCTTC. Translating it yields CASSSRFGRLNYGYTF.

This clonotype occurred many times. In nucleotides, the CDR3 is TGCAGTGCTAGTATCCACTCAGATACGCAGTATTTT. It translates to CSASIHSDTQYF. The rearrangement joins TRBV20-1 to TRBJ2-3; unclear D gene. The CDR3 sequence is 12 residues long. CDR1 is DFQATT, CDR2 SNEGSKA, per germline (reference sequence). V lost 3 bases and J lost 4, with 8 bases in between.

The sample holds many counts of this clonotype. CDR3: CASSFVTGQSEDGNTIYF. The CDR3 DNA is TGTGCCAGCAGCTTCGTCACTGGACAGTCAGAGGATGGAAACACCATATATTTT. This rearrangement joins TRBV11-1 to TRBJ1-3, with a tentative D call TRBD1 (6 bases). V lost 3 bases, J lost 3 bases, and 21 bases lay in between. Per the germline V gene, CDR1 is SGHAT and CDR2 is FQDESV (reference sequence). This CDR3 has 18 residues.

This clonotype came up many times. J is TRBJ1-1 and V is TRBV5-1; tentatively, D is TRBD1 (5 bases). The germline V and J ends were trimmed by 3 bases and 1 base, with 13 bases remaining between them. The V gene's germline CDR1 is SGHRS and CDR2 YFSETQ. The CDR3 extends over 15 amino acids. CDR3 DNA sequence: TGCGCCAGCAGCTCCCTCCAGGGCGCGAACACTGAAGCTTTCTTT. Amino acid sequence: CASSSLQGANTEAFF.

This clonotype occurred a few times. The chain joins TRBV29-1 to TRBJ1-1; tentative D call: TRBD1 (5 bases). The V gene's germline CDR1 is SQVTM and CDR2 ANQGSEA. V gave up 7 bases and J gave up 3 bases, with 12 bases separating them. The CDR3 loop spans 12 amino acids. The CDR3, as DNA: TGCAGCGCTTGGGACGGCGACACTGAAGCTTTCTTT. This gives the protein CSAWDGDTEAFF.

A few counts support this clonotype. The chain combines TRBV6-6 with TRBJ2-1; no clear D gene. V lost 5 bases, J lost 7 bases, and 12 bases lay in between. The CDR3 covers 13 residues. Per germline, CDR1 MNHNY and CDR2 SVGAGI (reference sequence). This CDR3 reads CASSDRLENEQFF. The CDR3 bases are TGTGCCAGCAGTGACCGACTGGAGAATGAGCAGTTCTTC.